This T cell receptor beta chain was identified in a study of molecular identifiers for immune sequencing clone quantification. The wider study: For replicates, RNA isolated from roughly 20,000 or 100,000 naive CD8 cells was divided into five portions, of which four were sequenced.

Note on this clonotype: Its ends do not fully match the called genes, so a read error is possible.

TCRdb re-called the PCR reads through MiXCR, storing one row per CDR3 protein. The sample includes 68,000 or so distinct CDR3 sequences, about a sixth seen only once; the top ten take approximately 1.5%. Germline lookup yields CDR1 LNHDA and CDR2 SQIVND (reference sequence). The CDR3 spans 15 residues. This clonotype originated in a human donor in good health. Some libraries in this study had Jurkat cell RNA spiked in. The sample taken for sequencing was naive CD8+ T cells from blood, with Jurkat cell RNA spiked in. Described subset: FACS-sorted CD8+CD4-CCR7+CD45RA+ naive T cells. The chain joins TRBV19 to TRBJ2-7; 11 bases map to TRBD2. CDR3 nucleotides: TGTGCCAGCAGTATAACTAGCGGGAGTTGTAGCGAGCAGTACTTC. It codes for CASSITSGSCSEQYF.